The entry below gives a single T cell receptor beta chain sequence along with its context. The antigen is unknown. V was pared by 2 bases and J by 0 bases, with 5 bases between. This CDR3 spans 15 amino acids. Germline V gives CDR1 SNHLY, CDR2 FYNNEI. The treatment denotes: oral pan-JAK inhibitor, 5-10 mg twice daily. These data originate in a study of CD8+ T cells in alopecia areata. At the level of the study: The percentage of affected scalp area served as the score of severity for treated patients. Broader study findings: Affected scalp, especially in alopecia totalis/universalis, had a higher clonality than normal scalp did. In scalp samples, resident alphabeta T cells of normal skin are also sequenced. Tofacitinib significantly lowered scalp clonality and expanded CD8+ clones among the top 100.

Sequencing used cDNA as its template, made by extracting RNA and reverse transcribing it. Sequenced by immunoSEQ multiplex PCR; TCRdb stores in-frame clones only, minus some. The table shows 210,000 or so clones, with approximately 65% occurring only once. The specimen comprised CD4+ T cells sorted from blood, sampled around week 42, from a patient treated with tofacitinib. The rearrangement joins TRBV2 to TRBJ1-6; no firm D call. The source of this sequence is a human donor with alopecia areata. The CDR3 is CASSEIPSYNSPLHF. The CDR3, as DNA: TGTGCCAGCAGTGAAATACCCTCCTATAATTCACCCCTCCACTTT. Supplemented by reference TRBV2 and TRBJ1-6, the full variable domain reads EPEVTQTPSHQVTQMGQEVILRCVPISNHLYFYWYRQILGQKVEFLVSFYNNEISEKSEIFDDQFSVERPDGSNFTLKIRSTKLEDSAMYFCASSEIPSYNSPLHFGNGTRLTVT.